This T cell receptor beta chain was recorded in a study of identical twins. The germline CDR1 and CDR2 sequences are DFQATT and SNEGSKA (reference sequence). The CDR3 covers 15 residues. V was pared by 2 bases and J by 0 bases, with 14 bases between. Whole-study results and caveats: High-abundance cord blood beta clonotypes had fewer insertions; memory repertoires showed none. It was out-of-frame TCR alpha sharing in monozygotic twins that models underestimated.

Template switching, a step in the protocol, added a universal primer site, and cDNA carried unique molecular identifiers. Using its own MiXCR run on the 5' RACE reads, TCRdb lists one record per CDR3 protein. The table has around 550,000 distinct CDR3 sequences, over 12% seen once. All donors were healthy Caucasians. Notes on this clonotype: Its target is not known.

The same data also contributed to another study, on yellow fever vaccine responses in identical twins.

This TCR came from a woman aged 18-35 years in good health. The genes are TRBV20-1 and TRBJ2-7; perhaps TRBD1 as D (5 bases). What was sequenced was CD4+ T cells sorted from blood. This CDR3 reads CSARQRLDSSYEQYV. The CDR3 bases are TGCAGTGCTAGACAACGACTTGACAGCTCCTACGAGCAGTACGTC.